Presented here are 10 T cell receptor beta chains from one specimen sequenced in a study of regulatory T cells in long-lasting Graves disease. Combining iRepertoire HTBI primers with Arm-PCR of CDR3 regions, the authors built TCR beta libraries. Each CDR3 protein gets one entry after TCRdb re-called the multiplex PCR reads with MiXCR. Counted here are roughly 490,000 distinct CDR3 sequences, around a fifth occurring once; the ten biggest clones make up less than 15%. As to time point: persistent/refractory GD, antithyroid drugs over 5 years with positive TRAb. TCR sequences were obtained from RNA taken from PBMCs. Specimen: peripheral blood mononuclear cells (PBMCs), collected when the disease was refractory, from a patient treated with antithyroid drugs. Source of these receptors: a female donor with Graves disease.

This clonotype has a count of ten or more. This rearrangement joins TRBV28 to TRBJ2-7; possibly TRBD1 or TRBD2 for D (6 bases each). Germline-derived CDR1 and CDR2 are MDHEN and SYDVKM. Trimming cost V 7 bases and J 4 bases, with 17 bases left between them. The CDR3 is 14 amino acids. The CDR3: CASTPPGARYEQYF. DNA for the CDR3: TGTGCCAGCACTCCCCCGGGGGCAAGGTACGAGCAGTACTTC.

The J gene is TRBJ1-1, the V gene TRBV15, with D perhaps matching TRBD1 (5 bases). CDR3 length: 15 residues. V shed 4 bases and J shed 2 bases, with 14 bases lying between them. Per the germline V gene, CDR1 is LNHNV and CDR2 is YYDKDF (reference sequence). CDR3 sequence reads: CATSNPGDGNTEAFF. The CDR3 nucleotides are TGTGCCACCAGCAACCCGGGGGACGGCAACACTGAAGCTTTCTTT.

This clonotype was recorded at least ten times. This rearrangement joins TRBV2 to TRBJ1-2, with D possibly matching TRBD1 (5 bases). CDR1 and CDR2 from the germline V gene are SNHLY and FYNNEI. This CDR3 contains 14 residues. The V gene lost 6 bases and the J gene lost 0 bases, with 11 bases spanning the gap. CDR3 bases: TGTGCCAGCAGGAGGGACGGCTCTAACTATGGCTACACCTTC. Its translation: CASRRDGSNYGYTF.

J is TRBJ2-2 and V is TRBV30; D gene unclear. The CDR3 is 12 amino acids. V lost 2 bases to trimming and J lost 3 bases, with 4 bases between them. Germline CDR1 reads GTSNPN; CDR2 reads SVGIG (reference sequence). The CDR3 spells CAWSSDTGELFF. CDR3 nucleotide sequence: TGTGCCTGGAGTTCCGACACCGGGGAGCTGTTTTTT.

The V gene is TRBV5-1, the J gene TRBJ2-1, with TRBD2 matching over 9 bases. CDR3 length equals 15 residues. Trimming took 0 bases from V and 6 from J; bases not matched to a gene: 4. CDR1 and CDR2 (germline): SGHRS, YFSETQ. DNA of the CDR3: TGCGCCAGCAGCTTGGATCTAGCGGGAACCAATGAGCAGTTCTTC. Amino acid sequence: CASSLDLAGTNEQFF.

Notes on this clonotype: This may be a read error: a much more frequent sequence differs by one nucleotide. The V and J genes are TRBV10-3 and TRBJ1-6; 7 nucleotides align to TRBD1. The CDR3 has 15 amino acids. Germline loops: CDR1 ENHRY, CDR2 SYGVKD. The CDR3 DNA reads as TGTGCCATCAGTGTTGGGCAGGGGGATAATTCACCCCCCCACTTT. Its translation: CAISVGQGDNSPPHF.

This clonotype has only a few counts. This CDR3 is CASSTGTGGNTGELFF. The CDR3 DNA reads TGTGCCAGCAGCACCGGGACAGGGGGCAACACCGGGGAGCTGTTTTTT. The chain combines TRBV28 with TRBJ2-2, with TRBD1 matching over 12 bases. V was pared by 6 bases and J by 2 bases, with 4 bases of the junction left unmatched. This CDR3 spans 16 amino acids. Germline V gene data show CDR1 as MDHEN and CDR2 as SYDVKM.

The chain carries TRBV7-2 and TRBJ2-6; TRBD1 is a possible D gene (5 bases). CDR3 length equals 16 residues. Germline CDR1 is SGHTA and CDR2 is FQGNSA. The V and J ends lost 3 bases and 4 bases respectively, with 13 bases between them. CDR3 coding DNA: TGTGCCAGCAGCTTCCAGGGTTTAACCGGGGCCAACGTCCTGACTTTC. Translation gives CASSFQGLTGANVLTF.

This clonotype was seen only a few times. The chain couples TRBV6-5 to TRBJ2-7; D is unclear. This CDR3 contains 12 residues. Trimming removed 4 bases at V and 3 bases at J, with 7 bases between. Germline V CDR1 and CDR2: MNHEY, SVGAGI. The CDR3 sequence: CASSLCFYEQYF. Here the CDR3 DNA reads TGTGCCAGCAGTTTGTGCTTCTACGAGCAGTACTTC.

The chain has TRBV28 and TRBJ2-2; a weak D match, TRBD2 (6 bases). The ends were cut back, 6 bases at V and 5 bases at J, with 22 bases in the middle. This CDR3 region has 17 residues. CDR1 is MDHEN, CDR2 SYDVKM, per germline. CDR3 nucleotide sequence: TGTGCCAGCAGCCGCCCCGGGGGATGGGGTTGGACCGGGGAGCTGTTTTTT. Translating gives CASSRPGGWGWTGELFF.